This entry is about one T cell receptor (beta chain). The antigen remains unidentified. Deletions cut 4 bases from V and 7 bases from J, with 19 bases between. Looked up from germline, CDR1 is MNHEY and CDR2 is SVGAGI. The length of the CDR3 is 15 residues. This record belongs to a study of OX40 agonist ivuxolimab in advanced cancers. Study details: Patients were given ivuxolimab, an antibody that agonizes OX40 (CD134). General study findings and limits: It was not determined which antigens were specifically recognized by the peripheral T cells that had undergone clonal expansion. In CD8+ T cells, expanded clones were on average more numerous than in CD4+. A proportion of nonresponders additionally exhibited low normalized T-cell clonal expansion.

The data were produced by immunoSEQ multiplex PCR, yet TCRdb's version contains in-frame clones alone and is incomplete. This table has 25,000 or so clones, roughly 71% appearing once. The TCR comes from an adult with an advanced solid tumor such as melanoma, head and neck, liver or kidney cancer. The chain combines TRBV6-5 with TRBJ1-2; TRBD1 might be the D (6 bases). The input for sequencing was CD4+ or CD8+ T cells sorted from blood, taken in a trial of the OX40 agonist ivuxolimab. The CDR3 nucleotides read TGTGCCAGCAGTTCCCAAGGTGGGGGGGCGGCTGGCTACACCTTC. This codes for CASSSQGGGAAGYTF.